This note documents a single TCR beta chain sequence. Antigen unknown. Germline loops: CDR1 MNHEY, CDR2 SVGAGI. The CDR3 consists of 16 residues. J gave up 1 base and V 1 base, and 3 bases lay outside the gene matches. The sample is drawn from a study of Ad26.COV2.S vaccination and SARS-CoV-2 variants. Treatment indicated: approximately 18 received Ad26.COV2.S at low or high dose, single or two shots; 5 received placebo; per-sample allocation not given. Material that was analyzed had been drawn on day 63 after the first vaccine or placebo injection. Based in Boston, the donor was an adult of 18-55 years. Wuhan-strain spike was delivered by a replication-incompetent Ad26 vector. Clones were read by immunoSEQ multiplex PCR, and TCRdb kept only the in-frame ones, dropping some. There are roughly 410,000 clones in the sample; 80% to 90% occur only once, and around 7.3% lies in the top ten. General observations from the study: With respect to non-spike TCR breadth, vaccine and placebo recipients were similar. Following vaccination, spike-specific CD8+ and CD4+ T cell responses reportedly exhibited substantial breadth.

The chain joins TRBV6-5 to TRBJ2-1; 8 bases agree with TRBD2. The specimen was peripheral blood, collected in a trial of Ad26.COV2.S vaccine versus placebo. The receptor was isolated from a person between 18 and 60 years old who received the Ad26.COV2.S COVID-19 vaccine or a placebo. The CDR3 DNA reads as TGTGCCAGCAGTTACTACGGGGGGGGATCCTACAATGAGCAGTTCTTC. This encodes CASSYYGGGSYNEQFF.